A single sample gave rise to the 10 T cell receptor beta chains below, sequenced in a study of early T cells in non-severe SARS-CoV-2 infection. Each CDR3 protein is one row after TCRdb ran MiXCR on the 5' RACE reads. The table records about 60,000 distinct CDR3 sequences, 8.5% to 10% of them present only once. Input material: whole blood. These receptors all stem from an adult who was a healthcare worker with PCR-confirmed SARS-CoV-2 infection or an uninfected control (not recorded which).

This clonotype was recorded at least ten times. J is TRBJ2-7 and V is TRBV11-3; D may match TRBD1 or TRBD2 (6 bases each). V dropped 5 bases and J dropped 2 bases, with 16 bases sitting between them. Looked up from germline, CDR1 is SGHNT and CDR2 is YENEEA. This CDR3 comprises 15 residues. This CDR3 reads CASSRGGIETYEQYF. The CDR3 region has the DNA TGTGCCAGCAGCCGAGGGGGGATAGAAACCTACGAGCAGTACTTC.

This clonotype showed up many times. V is TRBV24-1 and J is TRBJ2-1; D is unresolved. Looked up from germline, CDR1 is KGHDR and CDR2 is SFDVKD. The CDR3 is 17 amino acids. Deletions cut 0 bases from V and 0 bases from J, with 11 bases between. The CDR3 region is CATSDLGEPSSYNEQFF. Written as DNA, the CDR3 is TGTGCCACCAGTGATTTGGGGGAACCATCCTCCTACAATGAGCAGTTCTTC.

This clonotype was seen repeatedly, ten times or more. J is TRBJ2-1 and V is TRBV29-1; possible D gene TRBD2, 6 bases. The length of the CDR3 is 15 residues. V lost 6 bases and J lost 5, with 20 bases in between. Germline CDR1 reads SQVTM; CDR2 reads ANQGSEA. CDR3 in amino acids: CSVPPRGAFNNEQFF. The CDR3 nucleotides read TGCAGCGTCCCCCCCCGCGGGGCTTTTAACAATGAGCAGTTCTTC.

The chain has TRBV7-3 and TRBJ1-6; 9 nucleotides line up with TRBD1. V trimming: 6 bases; J trimming: 2 bases; junction bases outside the gene matches: 5. The germline V gene has CDR1 SGHTA and CDR2 FQGTGA. The CDR3 loop spans 16 amino acids. CDR3 in DNA: TGTGCCAGCAGACCGGGACAGGGAACCTATAATTCACCCCTCCACTTT. Amino acid sequence: CASRPGQGTYNSPLHF.

This clonotype was counted only a few times. The CDR3 spells CASSVAGNGIETQYF. The CDR3 DNA reads TGTGCCAGCAGCGTAGCAGGGAACGGGATAGAGACCCAGTACTTC. This sequence joins TRBV9 and TRBJ2-5; D possibly matches TRBD1 or TRBD2 (5 bases each). The CDR3 consists of 15 residues. V was clipped by 0 bases and J by 4 bases, with 13 bases between them. Per the germline V gene, CDR1 is SGDLS and CDR2 is YYNGEE. The full variable domain, its missing parts supplied by reference TRBV9 and TRBJ2-5, is DSGVTQTPKHLITATGQRVTLRCSPRSGDLSVYWYQQSLDQGLQFLIQYYNGEERAKGNILERFSAQQFPDLHSELNLSSLELGDSALYFCASSVAGNGIETQYFGPGTRLLVL.

This clonotype was seen repeatedly, ten times or more. This chain uses TRBV28 with TRBJ2-2; TRBD1 aligns across 9 bases. The germline V gene has CDR1 MDHEN and CDR2 SYDVKM. This CDR3 has 13 amino acids. V lost 10 bases to trimming and J lost 8 bases; unmatched junction nucleotides: 8. The CDR3 spells CATWTGVEGELFF. CDR3 bases: TGTGCCACTTGGACAGGGGTTGAAGGGGAGCTGTTTTTT.

This clonotype has at least ten counts. This chain connects TRBV24-1 to TRBJ2-2; tentative D call: TRBD1 (5 bases). The germline V gene has CDR1 KGHDR and CDR2 SFDVKD. The V end lost 5 bases, the J end lost 7 bases, and 16 bases lay between the germline ends. The CDR3 covers 15 residues. The CDR3 spells CATSVRAGQNGELFF. The CDR3 bases are TGTGCCACCAGTGTTAGGGCAGGGCAAAACGGGGAGCTGTTTTTT.

The rearrangement joins TRBV5-1 to TRBJ2-1; 13 bases line up with TRBD2. After removal of 2 bases from V and 4 bases from J, the junction contained 9 bases not matched to a gene. Germline lookup yields CDR1 SGHRS and CDR2 YFSETQ. The CDR3 has 18 residues. CDR3 amino acids: CASSLLASGLAGYNEQFF. CDR3 in DNA: TGCGCCAGCAGCTTATTAGCATCGGGACTAGCGGGATACAATGAGCAGTTCTTC. Complete variable domain (other parts from reference TRBV5-1 and TRBJ2-1): KAGVTQTPRYLIKTRGQQVTLSCSPISGHRSVSWYQQTPGQGLQFLFEYFSETQRNKGNFPGRFSGRQFSNSRSEMNVSTLELGDSALYLCASSLLASGLAGYNEQFFGPGTRLTVL.

This clonotype was counted ten times or more. The chain uses TRBV7-2 and TRBJ2-4; possibly TRBD1 for D (5 bases). This CDR3 contains 15 residues. The V and J ends lost 6 bases and 3 bases respectively, with 15 bases between them. The germline gives CDR1 SGHTA, CDR2 FQGNSA. The CDR3 region is CASSPRLGLKNIQYF. CDR3 in DNA: TGTGCCAGCAGTCCCCGCTTGGGGCTCAAAAACATTCAGTACTTC.

The sample holds many counts of this clonotype. CDR3 bases: TGTGCCAGCAGCACGGGACAGGGGCTCTATGGCTACACCTTC. It yields the protein CASSTGQGLYGYTF. The genes are TRBV7-8 and TRBJ1-2, with 10 bases fitting TRBD1. Germline CDR1 and CDR2: SGHVS and FQNEAQ. The CDR3 loop spans 14 amino acids. Trimming took 5 bases from V and 4 from J; bases not matched to a gene: 4.